This paragraph reports one T cell receptor (beta chain). Its antigen is as yet unknown. The data belong to a study of tumor-infiltrating lymphocytes in primary liver carcinoma. Whole-study findings and limits: The proportion of top clones found throughout all five tumor regions was only about 7.5-25%. Pairs of tumor regions overlapped more than tumor-adjacent and tumor-blood pairs did.

Without any cell sorting, roughly 20-32 mg of bulk tissue yielded co-extracted RNA and DNA. Donors were untreated and chronically infected with HBV. Tumors were each sampled at five separate regions. The template, roughly 0.45 ug total RNA, yielded TCR beta cDNA made with a constant-region primer. Three rounds of nested multiplex PCR with slightly modified ARM-PCR produced TCR beta libraries. The opening two PCR rounds, approximately 10 cycles each, paired TRBV1-TRBV30 forward primers with a C-beta reverse primer. TCRdb used MiXCR to reprocess the multiplex PCR reads, holding one entry per CDR3 protein. This sample has 50,000 or so distinct CDR3 sequences, with 60% to 80% found just once. The CDR3 extends over 19 amino acids. The V gene end was trimmed by 7 bases and the J gene end by 1 base; junction bases not matched to a gene: 14. CDR1 and CDR2 (germline): MNHNY, SVGAGI (reference sequence).

The sequenced sample was liver tumor tissue from sampling region 5. Subset indicated: tumor region T5, tumor centre. The TCR comes from a man in his forties or fifties with primary liver carcinoma and hepatitis B virus infection. The chain carries TRBV6-6 and TRBJ2-3; TRBD2 matches 13 bases. CDR3 in DNA: TGTGCCAGCACAGACCCCCGGGTAGGACTAGCGGGAGGCACAGATACGCAGTATTTT. Translation: CASTDPRVGLAGGTDTQYF.